These 20 T cell receptor beta chains were all obtained from the same sample, sequenced in a study of cytomegalovirus exposure and HLA in healthy donors. PCR involved 60 Vbeta and 13 Jbeta primers. Profiling relied on immunoSEQ multiplex PCR, and the TCRdb table lists in-frame clones only, not all of them. This table holds around 300,000 clones, roughly 70% found once. The sample consisted of PBMCs. The source is a female donor in good health and CMV-seronegative.

CDR3 sequence (DNA): TGTGCCAGTAGTGAACTCAATCAGCCCCAGCATTTT. Encoded protein: CASSELNQPQHF. The J gene is TRBJ1-5, the V gene TRBV19, with D uncertain. V lost 5 bases, J lost 3 bases, and 5 bases lay in between. The CDR3 runs 12 residues. Per the germline V gene, CDR1 is LNHDA and CDR2 is SQIVND (reference sequence). Combining the CDR3 with reference TRBV19 and TRBJ1-5 gives the whole variable domain DGGITQSPKYLFRKEGQNVTLSCEQNLNHDAMYWYRQDPGQGLRLIYYSQIVNDFQKGDIAEGYSVSREKKESFPLTVTSAQKNPTAFYLCASSELNQPQHFGDGTRLSIL.

The V gene is TRBV5-1, the J gene TRBJ2-5, with D tentatively TRBD2 (5 bases). Per the germline V gene, CDR1 is SGHRS and CDR2 is YFSETQ. Trimming pared 0 bases from V and 1 base from J, leaving 10 bases between. The CDR3 has 15 residues. The CDR3 sequence is CASSLGAAFQETQYF. The CDR3 DNA follows: TGCGCCAGCAGCTTGGGAGCGGCATTCCAAGAGACCCAGTACTTC.

The table lists this clone with a few counts. This chain uses TRBV4-2 with TRBJ2-7, with 13 nucleotides matching TRBD2. V shed 8 bases, J shed 4 bases, and the junction held 8 bases outside the gene matches. The CDR3 is 15 amino acids. Germline loops: CDR1 LGHNA, CDR2 YNFKEQ. The CDR3 bases are TGTGCCAGCGGGACCCCGGGACTAGCGGGATACGAGCAGTACTTC. Protein sequence: CASGTPGLAGYEQYF.

The chain couples TRBV11-3 to TRBJ1-2; no reliable D call. The CDR3 loop spans 12 amino acids. Germline CDR1 reads SGHNT; CDR2 reads YENEEA. Between the trimmed V and J ends, which lost 5 bases and 8 bases, there was a span of 12 bases. CDR3 coding DNA: TGTGCCAGCAGCGCCCCCAGAGGAGGCTACACCTTC. The encoded protein is CASSAPRGGYTF.

As regards this clone: The junction departs from the called germline gene at one end, perhaps through a read error. CDR3 region: CASSLAEEFGTQYF. The CDR3 nucleotides are TGTGCTAGCAGCTTAGCCGAGGAGTTTGGGACCCAGTACTTC. V gene TRBV7-7 combines with J gene TRBJ2-5, with D unresolved. The CDR3 covers 14 residues. CDR1 is SSHAT, CDR2 FNYEAQ, per germline (reference sequence).

The chain recombines TRBV10-3 with TRBJ1-1; TRBD1 matches 12 bases. The CDR3 consists of 17 residues. The trim removed 5 bases at V and 7 bases at J, leaving 14 bases unmatched. CDR1 is ENHRY, CDR2 SYGVKD, per germline. The CDR3 coding sequence is TGTGCCATCAGTCCCAACCGGGACAGGGGGCCTACCCGTGAAGCTTTCTTT. Translation gives CAISPNRDRGPTREAFF.

The chain joins TRBV28 to TRBJ2-2, with 9 bases fitting TRBD1. The germline V gene has CDR1 MDHEN and CDR2 SYDVKM. CDR3 length: 15 residues. The trim removed 7 bases at V and 8 bases at J, leaving 11 bases unmatched. The CDR3 region is CASMTWEQGAGELFF. The CDR3 nucleotides are TGTGCCAGCATGACTTGGGAACAGGGGGCGGGGGAGCTGTTTTTT.

This rearrangement joins TRBV2 to TRBJ2-7; D possibly corresponds to TRBD2 (7 bases). Trimming cost V 4 bases and J 3 bases, with 19 bases left between them. Germline V gives CDR1 SNHLY, CDR2 FYNNEI. The CDR3 extends over 16 amino acids. CDR3 in amino acids: CASSVHREGLNYEQYF. CDR3 coding DNA: TGTGCCAGCAGTGTCCACAGGGAGGGTCTAAACTACGAGCAGTACTTC.

CDR3 DNA sequence: TGTGCCAGCAGCCCCTTAAAAGGGGGCAACTATGGCTACACCTTC. The encoded protein is CASSPLKGGNYGYTF. This rearrangement joins TRBV5-5 to TRBJ1-2, with TRBD1 matching over 7 bases. This CDR3 contains 15 residues. V dropped 4 bases and J dropped 2; count of bases not matched to a gene: 8. Germline-derived CDR1 and CDR2 are SGHKS and YYEKEE (reference sequence).

The chain carries TRBV7-9 and TRBJ1-2; D is possibly TRBD1 (6 bases). V was trimmed by 5 bases and J by 5 bases, leaving 18 bases between them. The CDR3 runs 15 residues. The germline V gene encodes CDR1 SEHNR and CDR2 FQNEAQ (reference sequence). CDR3 sequence reads: CASSTPDSYGYGYTF. Here the CDR3 DNA reads TGTGCCAGCAGCACGCCGGACAGTTATGGGTATGGCTACACCTTC.

This chain uses TRBV18 with TRBJ2-7, with 8 bases lining up with TRBD2. Per germline, CDR1 KGHSH and CDR2 LQKENI. This CDR3 spans 14 amino acids. Unmatched junction bases numbered 3, after V lost 2 bases and J lost 3 bases. CDR3 sequence: CASSPAGGVYEQYF. In nucleotides, the CDR3 is TGTGCCAGCTCACCAGCGGGGGGAGTCTACGAGCAGTACTTC.

The chain joins TRBV5-4 to TRBJ2-3; D may be TRBD1 (5 bases). Between the trimmed V and J ends, which lost 3 bases and 1 base, there was a span of 12 bases. This CDR3 is 15 amino acids long. Per the germline V gene, CDR1 is SGHNT and CDR2 is YYREEE (reference sequence). CDR3 bases: TGTGCCAGCAGCTCTGAACAGGCCCGCACAGATACGCAGTATTTT. This gives the protein CASSSEQARTDTQYF.

This clone was seen only once. The CDR3 nucleotides are TGTGCCAGCAATTGGGCTGTGAACACTGAAGCTTTCTTT. It is translated as CASNWAVNTEAFF. V gene TRBV2 combines with J gene TRBJ1-1; no clear D. V gave up 7 bases and J gave up 0 bases, with 9 bases separating them. In germline, CDR1 is SNHLY, CDR2 FYNNEI. The CDR3 totals 13 residues.

The chain is built from TRBV30 and TRBJ1-2, with 7 bases lining up with TRBD1. Looked up from germline, CDR1 is GTSNPN and CDR2 is SVGIG (reference sequence). The CDR3 is 13 residues long. After removal of 2 bases from V and 4 bases from J, the junction contained 4 bases not matched to a gene. This chain's CDR3 is CAWSRQGGYGYTF. For the CDR3, the DNA is TGTGCCTGGAGTCGGCAGGGGGGCTATGGCTACACCTTC.

The genes are TRBV14 and TRBJ1-2, with D possibly TRBD1 on 5 matching bases. V was shortened by 1 base and J by 0 bases, with 9 bases between the two germline ends. The CDR3 contains 15 residues. Germline CDR1 and CDR2: SGHDN and FVKESK. The CDR3 loop reads CASSQVTVANYGYTF. The CDR3 nucleotides read TGTGCCAGCAGCCAAGTGACAGTAGCTAACTATGGCTACACCTTC.

This rearrangement joins TRBV9 to TRBJ1-1, with a possible D match to TRBD1 (5 bases). V was clipped by 0 bases and J by 7 bases, with 16 bases between them. The germline gives CDR1 SGDLS, CDR2 YYNGEE. This CDR3 comprises 15 residues. The CDR3, as DNA: TGTGCCAGCAGCGTAGAGACAGACCCTAAAGATGAAGCTTTCTTT. Its protein product is CASSVETDPKDEAFF.

This clone has a handful of counts. V gene TRBV5-4 combines with J gene TRBJ2-3, with 9 bases that match TRBD2. The germline gives CDR1 SGHNT, CDR2 YYREEE (reference sequence). V lost 4 bases to trimming and J lost 0 bases; unmatched junction nucleotides: 3. This CDR3 comprises 15 residues. CDR3 region: CASSITSGSTDTQYF. CDR3 sequence (DNA): TGTGCCAGCAGCATTACTAGCGGGAGCACAGATACGCAGTATTTT. Supplemented by reference TRBV5-4 and TRBJ2-3, the full variable domain reads ETGVTQSPTHLIKTRGQQVTLRCSSQSGHNTVSWYQQALGQGPQFIFQYYREEENGRGNFPPRFSGLQFPNYSSELNVNALELDDSALYLCASSITSGSTDTQYFGPGTRLTVL.

The chain carries TRBV29-1 and TRBJ2-2; 14 bases are a match to TRBD2. Trimming took 6 bases from V and 6 from J; bases not matched to a gene: 9. Per the germline V gene, CDR1 is SQVTM and CDR2 is ANQGSEA. CDR3 length: 16 residues. The CDR3 DNA reads as TGCAGCGTGGAGGGACTAGCGGGAGATAAGGCCGGGGAGCTGTTTTTT. This encodes CSVEGLAGDKAGELFF.

The chain links TRBV6-1 to TRBJ1-2, with D hard to call. With 4 bases removed from V and 2 bases from J, the gap between germline ends came to 8 bases. CDR1 and CDR2 (germline): MNHNS, SASEGT. The CDR3 loop spans 13 amino acids. DNA of the CDR3: TGTGCCAGCAGTGTTAGCACAAACTATGGCTACACCTTC. It specifies CASSVSTNYGYTF.

This chain links TRBV29-1 with TRBJ1-1; the match to TRBD1 covers 7 bases. V lost 7 bases to trimming and J lost 4 bases; unmatched junction nucleotides: 12. This CDR3 comprises 14 residues. Germline V gene data show CDR1 as SQVTM and CDR2 as ANQGSEA. Here the CDR3 reads CSASQSQGFTEAFF. CDR3 DNA sequence: TGCAGCGCTTCCCAATCACAGGGGTTCACTGAAGCTTTCTTT.